This TCR beta chain derives from a study of cytomegalovirus exposure and HLA in healthy donors (dated 2017 in TCRdb). Looking at the study overall: In an earlier analysis of under 750 of the donors, approximately 260 Gb of sequence data and 100 million or so unique TCR beta sequences from some 170 million T cells were reported. Around 300 gigabases of sequencing data and tens of millions of unique TCR sequences were included in an early release covering around 600 HLA-typed donors. Of the roughly 400 genotyped donors, 81% fell in the genetic ancestry cluster associated with self-reported Caucasian donors. The study aimed to test whether cataloging public T cell receptors could reveal signatures of past pathogen exposure. The study used immunosequencing to profile the T cell repertoires of about 670 subjects and linked those repertoires to cytomegalovirus serostatus. Besides the first cohort of more than 650 subjects, a separate validation cohort made up of over a hundred different subjects was used. High-throughput TCR immunosequencing, statistical association of individual TCRs with disease status, and machine learning were combined to predict cytomegalovirus infection status. To study patterns of TCR occurrence, a later analysis re-analyzed previously published TCR beta repertoires from several hundred donors and added high-resolution HLA genotyping. The later analysis used no new phenotypic data to find candidate immune exposures, relying instead on TCR beta sequences and their occurrence across donors. In an earlier analysis of 587 of the donors, high-throughput TCR beta sequencing was used to judge whether each TCR beta V gene segment behaved as functional or pseudogenic. Alongside the repertoire data, information on donor age, sex, ethnicity and CMV serostatus was compiled. A later genetic analysis used genome-wide SNP genotypes for about 60% of the roughly 670 donors, treating that subset as a discovery cohort. Every discovery cohort repertoire had been produced on one sequencing platform. HLA typing covered class I and class II loci at four-digit resolution. Typing coverage differed by locus: A, B, C, DRB1 and DQB1 were typed in about 620-640 donors, DQA1 in about 560, DPA1 in 606, and DPB1 in around 490. Because of strong linkage in the cohort, roughly five DR-DQ haplotypes were treated as single units for association and clustering. Across under 500 genotyped donors of the cohort, an average of about 250,000 unique TCR beta nucleotide sequences per donor were sequenced, and roughly a sixth of those sequences were non-productive.

The cohort consisted of hundreds of healthy bone marrow donors. At the time of sampling, every cohort member was nominally healthy, though immune exposures that went unrecorded were likely present. The donor was CMV seronegative and belonged to the group of more than 300 seronegative cohort members. Each donor provided a peripheral blood sample, and peripheral blood mononuclear cells were used for TCR beta sequencing. Genomic DNA was extracted from the blood cell samples with the Qiagen DNeasy Blood Extraction Kit. Overall study results and their limits: The presence/absence analyses assumed that sequencing depth was roughly uniform across donors, and that assumption may not be true. Only TCR beta chains were sequenced in this cohort, and the absence of alpha or paired-chain data limited detectable features. According to the authors, the approach could potentially be generalized to other disease states and immunological phenotypes. The study listed 150 to 200 TCR beta chains as associated with cytomegalovirus. An association between a missense DCLRE1C variant and V-gene and J-gene trimming of TCR beta chains was found in a later genetic analysis and replicated in an independent cohort. Most TCR sequences were seen in very few donors, while some public TCRs were found in many individuals. The earlier analysis of nearly 600 of the donors excluded roughly 17 rarely observed V segments, including chromosome 9 orphons, because counts were too low. According to a later analysis, parvovirus B19, influenza, CMV and Epstein-Barr virus appeared linked to several top co-occurrence clusters. A later analysis found that TCR association rates varied across HLA loci, with DRB1 alleles showing the most associated TCRs and HLA-C alleles the fewest. Correlated functional status among segregating V segments might reflect linkage disequilibrium, but an unknown experimental factor could not be ruled out. A later genetic analysis reported fewer N-insertions in productive TCRs among donors in an Asian-associated ancestry cluster than the approximately 670-donor mean. In an earlier analysis of a few hundred of the donors, most TCR beta V segments were observed in productive rearrangements about 87% or about 30% of the time, broadly matching IMGT annotations. Because HLA typing was missing for some donors at each locus, association tests included only the typed subset. Most CMV-associated TCR beta chains appeared to be HLA-restricted in a later analysis, and the HLA associations seemed to be driven largely by CMV exposure. A cluster of highly shared sequence variants was judged likely to represent a technical artifact of the sequencing pipeline. A further reported finding was that TCR beta sequences accurately predicted the HLA-A and HLA-B alleles for most subjects in the first cohort. Specific HLA alleles were associated with more than 15,000 TCR beta sequences at a false discovery rate of 0.05 in a later analysis. When HLA alleles, especially DR and DQ, strongly co-occurred, TCR associations were difficult to assign to individual alleles. In a later analysis, HLA-associated TCR beta chains showed more clonal expansion and lower generation probabilities than non-associated chains that were equally common. Cytomegalovirus status was reported to be diagnosed by the classifier with high specificity and sensitivity in both the original and validation cohorts. The only immune exposure information available for the cohort was CMV serostatus. In vitro tests confirmed that three of the cytomegalovirus-associated TCR beta chains recognize cytomegalovirus antigens.

Note on this clone: This clone's antigen is unknown. No per-base quality is available; no much larger clone lies one base away.

Library method: the immunoSEQ multiplex PCR assay. For the multiplex PCR, a mixture combining 60 forward primers for TCR Vbeta segments and 13 reverse primers for TCR Jbeta segments was used. The CDR3 region of rearranged TCR beta genes was amplified from genomic DNA with a multiplex PCR assay. The amplified TCR beta libraries were sequenced on the Illumina HiSeq System as 87-base-pair reads. Concerning the study's data processing: A later analysis tallied 80 million to 95 million unique TCR beta chains across the 666 repertoires, and around 9.9 million of those chains were shared by two or more donors. Raw reads were error-corrected and collapsed into unique sequences with a nearest-neighbor algorithm that merged closely related sequences to remove PCR and sequencing errors. Alignment of CDR3 sequences to IMGT reference sequences was used to assign V, D and J gene segments. For a sequence to be retained, at least a six-nucleotide match to both a V gene segment and a J gene segment was required. A rearrangement was called productive if the CDR3 had no stop codons and remained in frame with V and J, and every other rearrangement was called non-productive. Following IMGT convention, CDR3 was defined as the stretch from the second conserved V-encoded cysteine to the conserved J-encoded phenylalanine. The earlier analysis of around 640 of the donors excluded sequences that lacked an unambiguous match to a single V gene segment. In an earlier analysis of about 590 of the donors, a V segment was called functional when productive rearrangements were above 56.7%, and segregating when the standard deviation between donors exceeded 5%. A statistical classification framework was built to diagnose cytomegalovirus status from the catalog of TCR beta chain sequences. A later analysis assigned V and J genes by comparing TCR nucleotide sequences with IMGT/GENE-DB human TR gene sequences. Using the TCRdist pipeline, a later analysis assigned CDR3 sequences along with most-parsimonious VDJ recombination scenarios. In a later analysis, each TCR beta chain was defined by its CDR3 amino acid sequence together with its V-gene family, and reads lacking a unique V-gene family were excluded. To address suspected cross-contamination and a sequencing artifact, a later analysis removed under 600 highly shared, low-generation-probability nucleotide sequences. In a later analysis, a clonal expansion index was calculated for each public chain from normalized within-repertoire ranks of inferred template counts. In a later analysis, generation probabilities were computed with a VDJ recombination model fitted to out-of-frame rearrangements, and the resulting probabilities were checked against IGoR. Hypergeometric tests were used in a later analysis to score TCR-TCR, TCR-HLA and TCR-CMV co-occurrence, with a repertoire-size bias correction applied to the TCR pairs. In a later analysis, false discovery rates were estimated by permuting HLA or CMV assignments 20 times. In a later analysis, co-occurring TCRs were grouped with DBSCAN, and TCRdist sequence similarity was added when clustering was performed within HLA-allele-positive subsets. For co-occurrence clustering, repertoires with fewer than 30,000 or more than 120,000 public chains were excluded, along with roughly 5 repertoires with anomalous nucleotide sharing. The immuneACCESS repertoire file appears here via TCRdb, limited to in-frame rearrangements. These files lack a portion of the clones; in checked studies, under half of the deficit traces to unresolved V genes, and the cause of the others is not known. The D gene and trimming were derived from the DNA, and the V and J assignments and clone size from that table. A total of fewer than 200,000 clones appear in this sample, approximately 82% of them only once. The ten largest make up 2% to 2.5% of the sample.

The receptor was isolated from a woman aged 25 to 39 in good health and CMV-seronegative. Input material: PBMCs.

The CDR3 has the sequence CASSPKTSGYNEQFF. The nucleotides are TGTGCCAGCTCACCTAAGACTAGCGGATACAATGAGCAGTTCTTC. The chain links TRBV18 with TRBJ2-1, with 9 central nucleotides matching TRBD2. Clipping removes 3 bases from V and 4 bases from J, with 4 as the unmatched junction base count. Counted from cysteine to phenylalanine, this CDR3 has 15 amino acids. The sequence is cut down to CDR3 DNA, 45 bases in frame from base 1. According to the germline V gene, CDR1 reads KGHSH and CDR2 reads LQKENI.